Each of the 10 T cell receptor beta chains below was sequenced from the same sample in a study of CD8 T cells in Susac syndrome. RNA totalling about 0.5 to 1 ug underwent reverse transcription with random hexamers. TCRdb independently ran MiXCR on the immunoSEQ multiplex PCR reads; one entry per CDR3 protein. Of 150,000 to 160,000 distinct CDR3 sequences listed, approximately 95% are singletons. The material sequenced was CD4+ T cells from PBMCs. All receptors come from a human donor with Susac syndrome.

This rearrangement joins TRBV9 to TRBJ1-1, with TRBD1 matching 7 bases. CDR1 SGDLS and CDR2 YYNGEE come from the germline V gene. The CDR3 is 15 amino acids. V trimming: 4 bases; J trimming: 1 base; junction bases outside the gene matches: 7. The CDR3 coding sequence is TGTGCCAGCAGCATAAACAGGGGATCGAACACTGAAGCTTTCTTT. It specifies CASSINRGSNTEAFF. The whole variable domain, filled in from reference TRBV9 and TRBJ1-1, reads DSGVTQTPKHLITATGQRVTLRCSPRSGDLSVYWYQQSLDQGLQFLIQYYNGEERAKGNILERFSAQQFPDLHSELNLSSLELGDSALYFCASSINRGSNTEAFFGQGTRLTVV.

This chain joins TRBV25-1 and TRBJ2-7; 7 positions agree with TRBD2. Germline CDR1 is MGHDK and CDR2 is SYGVNS. With 4 bases clipped from V and 1 base from J, the junction kept 7 bases outside the gene matches. The CDR3 covers 15 residues. This chain's CDR3 is CASSGPGGKSYEQYF. CDR3 nucleotides: TGTGCCAGCAGTGGCCCGGGGGGTAAATCCTACGAGCAGTACTTC.

J is TRBJ2-7 and V is TRBV10-3; perhaps TRBD2 as D (5 bases). The germline gives CDR1 ENHRY, CDR2 SYGVKD. The CDR3 covers 12 residues. V lost 3 bases and J 5 bases, leaving 8 bases between the germline ends. The CDR3 spells CAISDRRDEQYF. CDR3 DNA: TGTGCCATCAGTGATCGGCGGGACGAGCAGTACTTC.

The chain recombines TRBV29-1 with TRBJ1-1, with 8 bases matching TRBD1. V was clipped by 4 bases and J by 5 bases; unmatched bases: 6. This CDR3 is built from 13 residues. Germline loops: CDR1 SQVTM, CDR2 ANQGSEA. CDR3 sequence (DNA): TGCAGCGTTGGAGCAGGGGGCGTTACTGAAGCTTTCTTT. It translates to CSVGAGGVTEAFF.

This clonotype was detected a few times. The chain has TRBV5-5 and TRBJ2-5; no firm D call. In germline, CDR1 is SGHKS, CDR2 YYEKEE (reference sequence). The CDR3 is 15 residues long. V lost 0 bases, J lost 1 base, and 10 bases lay in between. The CDR3 DNA reads TGTGCCAGCAGCTTGGTGGTGGCTACCCAAGAGACCCAGTACTTC. Translation: CASSLVVATQETQYF. Variable domain in full (rest from reference TRBV5-5 and TRBJ2-5): DAGVTQSPTHLIKTRGQQVTLRCSPISGHKSVSWYQQVLGQGPQFIFQYYEKEERGRGNFPDRFSARQFPNYSSELNVNALLLGDSALYLCASSLVVATQETQYFGPGTRLLVL.

The chain carries TRBV14 and TRBJ1-6, with D unclear. V was shortened by 4 bases and J by 3 bases, with 10 bases between the two germline ends. CDR3 length: 15 amino acids. Germline lookup yields CDR1 SGHDN and CDR2 FVKESK. DNA of the CDR3: TGTGCCAGCAGCCTTCTGGACGTCTATAATTCACCCCTCCACTTT. Its translation: CASSLLDVYNSPLHF.

This chain joins TRBV6-5 and TRBJ1-2; D gene uncertain. The V end lost 5 bases, the J end lost 8 bases, and 15 bases lay between the germline ends. The CDR3 consists of 13 residues. Looked up from germline, CDR1 is MNHEY and CDR2 is SVGAGI. This CDR3 reads CASSTHMTTGYTF. CDR3 sequence (DNA): TGTGCCAGCAGTACCCATATGACTACAGGCTACACCTTC.

The chain combines TRBV5-4 with TRBJ2-7; no clear D. V lost 0 bases and J lost 0, with 13 bases in between. The V gene's germline CDR1 is SGHNT and CDR2 YYREEE (reference sequence). This CDR3 has 16 residues. The CDR3 DNA reads TGTGCCAGCAGCTTGGCTGGTGCTAGGGTCTCCTACGAGCAGTACTTC. Translation gives CASSLAGARVSYEQYF.

The chain has TRBV7-2 and TRBJ2-5; either TRBD1 or TRBD2 may fit D (5 bases each). Trimming left V 5 bases short and J 5 bases short, with 12 bases between. CDR3 length: 13 residues. Germline values: CDR1 SGHTA, CDR2 FQGNSA. CDR3 loop: CASSPGAEETQYF. In DNA, the CDR3 is TGTGCCAGCAGCCCCGGGGCCGAGGAGACCCAGTACTTC.

The V and J genes are TRBV27 and TRBJ2-7; D is uncertain. The CDR3 spans 12 residues. The germline gives CDR1 MNHEY, CDR2 SMNVEV (reference sequence). V dropped 4 bases and J dropped 5 bases, with 9 bases sitting between them. CDR3 bases: TGTGCCAGCAGTTCGTTCCGCCACGAGCAGTACTTC. Its translation: CASSSFRHEQYF.